Shown below are 25 T cell receptor beta chains from a single sample sequenced in a study of shared clonotypes between healthy human individuals. Some clones are missing from TCRdb's copy, which holds only in-frame ones; the method was immunoSEQ multiplex PCR. In the table there are about 520,000 clones, 90% to 97% of which are singletons. Sequenced sample: naive CD4+ T cells sorted from blood. Documented subset: CD45RA+ positively selected. These receptors originate from a woman in her twenties or thirties in good health.

A single count supports this clone. CDR3 amino acids: CASSDPNRGYSYEQYF. In DNA, the CDR3 is TGTGCCAGCAGTGACCCGAACAGGGGGTACTCCTACGAGCAGTACTTC. The chain joins TRBV25-1 to TRBJ2-5; 8 positions match TRBD1. TRBJ2-7 matches the DNA end more closely, so the J call is doubtful. CDR3 size: 16 residues. Germline V CDR1 and CDR2: MGHDK, SYGVNS.

The chain recombines TRBV6-7 with TRBJ2-3; 10 nucleotides line up with TRBD2. TRBV6-7 is noted as an ORF with a role that remains uncertain. CDR3 length: 17 residues. Losses at the gene ends were 7 bases for V and 6 bases for J; bases not matched to a gene: 16. CDR3 sequence: CASMRGEKAGGRDTQYF. CDR3 nucleotide sequence: TGTGCCAGCATGAGGGGGGAAAAAGCGGGAGGGCGTGATACGCAGTATTTT.

The chain carries TRBV4-1 and TRBJ2-4; TRBD1 matches 7 bases. With V trimmed by 4 bases and J by 6 bases, 12 bases remained unmatched. The CDR3 contains 16 residues. Germline V gene lookup returns CDR1 MGHRA and CDR2 YSYEKL. CDR3 amino acids: CASSPVLTRDRNIQYF. CDR3 nucleotides: TGCGCCAGCAGCCCAGTTCTGACCCGGGACAGAAACATTCAGTACTTC.

In this sample, this clone turned up once. The chain links TRBV25-1 to TRBJ2-7, with 13 bases identical to TRBD2. The V gene end was trimmed by 8 bases and the J gene end by 7 bases; junction bases not matched to a gene: 5. The CDR3 covers 13 residues. CDR1 is MGHDK, CDR2 SYGVNS, per germline. The CDR3 DNA reads as TGTGCCAGCCGCGGGACTAGCGGGGAGGAGCAGTACTTC. Its protein product is CASRGTSGEEQYF.

The chain combines TRBV5-1 with TRBJ1-2, with 10 bases that match TRBD1. There are 14 residues in the CDR3. V lost 5 bases, J lost 5 bases, and 6 bases stayed unmatched. The germline V gene encodes CDR1 SGHRS and CDR2 YFSETQ. The CDR3 bases are TGCGCCAGCAGTAACCGGGACAGGGGTTATGGCTACACCTTC. The encoded protein is CASSNRDRGYGYTF.

A few counts support this clone. CDR3 residues: CASSFGEGQPQHF. The CDR3 DNA sequence: TGTGCCAGCAGCTTCGGGGAAGGTCAGCCCCAGCATTTT. V is TRBV11-2 and J is TRBJ1-5; no clear D. The V end was cut by 3 bases, the J end by 6 bases, with 9 bases between. Germline lookup yields CDR1 SGHAT and CDR2 FQNNGV. This CDR3 has 13 residues. The full variable domain, rest sourced from reference TRBV11-2 and TRBJ1-5, is EAGVAQSPRYKIIEKRQSVAFWCNPISGHATLYWYQQILGQGPKLLIQFQNNGVVDDSQLPKDRFSAERLKGVDSTLKIQPAKLEDSAVYLCASSFGEGQPQHFGDGTRLSIL.

This chain joins TRBV27 and TRBJ2-3; TRBD1 matches 8 bases. The CDR3 contains 14 residues. The J segment lost 4 bases and the V segment lost 5 bases, leaving 5 bases of the junction unmatched. Germline-derived CDR1 and CDR2 are MNHEY and SMNVEV (reference sequence). The DNA of the CDR3 is TGTGCCAGCAGTCTTGACAGGGGTGCAGATACGCAGTATTTT. This codes for CASSLDRGADTQYF.

The chain joins TRBV6-1 to TRBJ2-1, with TRBD2 matching 7 bases. Germline V gene lookup returns CDR1 MNHNS and CDR2 SASEGT. The CDR3 contains 12 residues. The ends lost 5 bases at V and 5 bases at J; junction bases unmatched: 0. The CDR3 DNA follows: TGTGCCAGCAGTCGGGGGGACAATGAGCAGTTCTTC. Its protein product is CASSRGDNEQFF.

The chain is built from TRBV30 and TRBJ2-3; TRBD2 matches at 10 bases. The CDR3 covers 15 residues. The J segment lost 0 bases and the V segment lost 4 bases, leaving 4 bases of the junction unmatched. Looked up from germline, CDR1 is GTSNPN and CDR2 is SVGIG (reference sequence). This CDR3 is CAWNRLAGSTDTQYF. CDR3 in DNA: TGTGCCTGGAATAGACTAGCGGGCAGCACAGATACGCAGTATTTT.

This chain links TRBV7-9 with TRBJ2-2; possibly TRBD1 or TRBD2 for D (5 bases each). The CDR3 totals 15 residues. Trimming took 7 bases from V and 2 from J, leaving 14 bases between them. The germline V gene encodes CDR1 SEHNR and CDR2 FQNEAQ (reference sequence). The CDR3 DNA sequence: TGTGCCAGCACCCAGTGGGACGGAAACACCGGGGAGCTGTTTTTT. This translates into CASTQWDGNTGELFF.

The chain carries TRBV9 and TRBJ1-2; no clear D gene. Trimming took off 0 bases at V and 4 bases at J, with 13 bases between the two ends. This CDR3 spans 15 amino acids. Germline CDR1 is SGDLS and CDR2 is YYNGEE. CDR3 sequence reads: CASSVAPRVAYGYTF. The CDR3 DNA reads as TGTGCCAGCAGCGTAGCTCCGAGAGTAGCCTATGGCTACACCTTC.

The V call is TRBV30, the J call TRBJ2-7; D is uncertain. The CDR3 runs to 13 residues. V lost 2 bases and J 7 bases, leaving 15 bases between the germline ends. CDR1 and CDR2 (germline): GTSNPN, SVGIG (reference sequence). The CDR3 nucleotides read TGTGCCTGGAGTTCAGGCCCTACGTGGGAGCAGTACTTC. Translation gives CAWSSGPTWEQYF.

The chain couples TRBV19 to TRBJ1-1; D gene uncertain. The CDR3 length is 13 residues. CDR1 and CDR2 (germline): LNHDA, SQIVND (reference sequence). The V end was cut by 5 bases, the J end by 6 bases, with 13 bases between. This chain's CDR3 is CASSAPLFSEAFF. CDR3 bases: TGTGCCAGTAGTGCCCCCTTGTTTTCTGAAGCTTTCTTT.

The V call is TRBV6-5, the J call TRBJ1-1; D call uncertain. The germline V gene has CDR1 MNHEY and CDR2 SVGAGI. The ends were cut back, 6 bases at V and 0 bases at J, with 14 bases in the middle. The CDR3 totals 15 residues. This CDR3 reads CASSSGTRVNTEAFF. CDR3 sequence (DNA): TGTGCCAGCAGCAGCGGCACAAGAGTGAACACTGAAGCTTTCTTT.

The chain links TRBV5-1 to TRBJ2-2, with 7 nucleotides matching TRBD1. CDR3 length equals 16 residues. Unmatched junction bases numbered 3, after V lost 0 bases and J lost 1 base. Germline-derived CDR1 and CDR2 are SGHRS and YFSETQ. CDR3 in amino acids: CASSLDWTGNTGELFF. As DNA, the CDR3 is TGCGCCAGCAGCTTGGATTGGACAGGGAACACCGGGGAGCTGTTTTTT. Complete variable domain (other parts from reference TRBV5-1 and TRBJ2-2): KAGVTQTPRYLIKTRGQQVTLSCSPISGHRSVSWYQQTPGQGLQFLFEYFSETQRNKGNFPGRFSGRQFSNSRSEMNVSTLELGDSALYLCASSLDWTGNTGELFFGEGSRLTVL.

The chain links TRBV28 to TRBJ2-5; TRBD2 agrees at 13 bases. Losses at the gene ends were 2 bases for V and 7 bases for J; bases not matched to a gene: 4. Germline values: CDR1 MDHEN, CDR2 SYDVKM. The CDR3 has 15 amino acids. DNA of the CDR3: TGTGCCAGCAGTTTAGGACTAGCGGGAGTCGGGACCCAGTACTTC. Encoded protein: CASSLGLAGVGTQYF.

The CDR3: CASSLRRGGNTEAFF. CDR3 nucleotide sequence: TGTGCCAGCAGCTTGAGGCGGGGCGGGAACACTGAAGCTTTCTTT. The J gene is TRBJ1-1, the V gene TRBV5-8; possibly TRBD1 for D (5 bases). The length of the CDR3 is 15 residues. With 1 base removed from V and 1 base from J, the gap between germline ends came to 11 bases. Per germline, CDR1 SGHTS and CDR2 YDEGEE.

The rearrangement links TRBV10-3 to TRBJ2-7; no definite D call. CDR1 ENHRY and CDR2 SYGVKD come from the germline V gene. Trimming left V 3 bases short and J 3 bases short, with 3 bases between. The CDR3 totals 11 residues. For the CDR3, the DNA is TGTGCCATCAGTGATCGCTACGAGCAGTACTTC. It translates to CAISDRYEQYF.

This rearrangement joins TRBV7-9 to TRBJ2-7, with D possibly being TRBD2 (5 bases). The germline V and J ends were trimmed by 1 base and 0 bases, with 10 bases remaining between them. CDR1 and CDR2 (germline): SEHNR, FQNEAQ (reference sequence). CDR3 size: 15 residues. The CDR3 DNA reads as TGTGCCAGCAGCTTAGAGCCGGGAAGCTCCTACGAGCAGTACTTC. It encodes CASSLEPGSSYEQYF.

The chain combines TRBV6-1 with TRBJ2-2, with a tentative D call TRBD2 (6 bases). There are 15 residues in the CDR3. With 3 bases removed from V and 6 bases from J, the gap between germline ends came to 14 bases. The germline V gene has CDR1 MNHNS and CDR2 SASEGT. The CDR3 sequence: CASSEEGRGAGELFF. The DNA of the CDR3 is TGTGCCAGCAGTGAGGAGGGTCGTGGGGCCGGGGAGCTGTTTTTT.

V and J are TRBV20-1 and TRBJ1-1; D is unclear. Germline CDR1 reads DFQATT; CDR2 reads SNEGSKA (reference sequence). Trimming shortened V by 5 bases and J by 1 base, and 5 bases separated the two germline ends. The CDR3 sequence is 11 residues long. The CDR3 loop is CSAAGNTEAFF. The CDR3 nucleotides read TGCAGTGCTGCAGGGAACACTGAAGCTTTCTTT.

The chain is built from TRBV4-1 and TRBJ2-2; D call uncertain. CDR1 and CDR2 from the germline V gene are MGHRA and YSYEKL. The CDR3 sequence is 14 residues long. V dropped 6 bases and J dropped 2 bases, with 10 bases sitting between them. The CDR3 sequence: CASSRLGNTGELFF. The CDR3 bases are TGCGCCAGCAGTCGCCTAGGAAACACCGGGGAGCTGTTTTTT.

V and J are TRBV19 and TRBJ1-5; D remains ambiguous. CDR1 is LNHDA and CDR2 is SQIVND in the germline V gene (reference sequence). The CDR3 extends over 16 amino acids. The V gene lost 3 bases and the J gene lost 1 base, with 13 bases spanning the gap. CDR3 sequence reads: CASSIGGYWSNQPQHF. In DNA, the CDR3 is TGTGCCAGTAGTATCGGTGGGTACTGGAGCAATCAGCCCCAGCATTTT.

The rearrangement links TRBV28 to TRBJ1-1; 9 bases agree with TRBD1. The CDR3 sequence is 15 residues long. In germline, CDR1 is MDHEN, CDR2 SYDVKM. V was clipped by 5 bases and J by 8 bases; unmatched bases: 12. Here the CDR3 DNA reads TGTGCCAGCAGTCCACCGACAGGGGGTAGGATGGAAGCTTTCTTT. It encodes CASSPPTGGRMEAFF.

The chain links TRBV6-5 to TRBJ1-4; D remains ambiguous. V dropped 8 bases and J dropped 8 bases, with 15 bases sitting between them. Germline V CDR1 and CDR2: MNHEY, SVGAGI. The CDR3 consists of 13 residues. CDR3 protein: CASASLGGEKLFF. The CDR3 coding sequence is TGTGCCAGCGCCTCCCTCGGAGGCGAAAAACTGTTTTTT.